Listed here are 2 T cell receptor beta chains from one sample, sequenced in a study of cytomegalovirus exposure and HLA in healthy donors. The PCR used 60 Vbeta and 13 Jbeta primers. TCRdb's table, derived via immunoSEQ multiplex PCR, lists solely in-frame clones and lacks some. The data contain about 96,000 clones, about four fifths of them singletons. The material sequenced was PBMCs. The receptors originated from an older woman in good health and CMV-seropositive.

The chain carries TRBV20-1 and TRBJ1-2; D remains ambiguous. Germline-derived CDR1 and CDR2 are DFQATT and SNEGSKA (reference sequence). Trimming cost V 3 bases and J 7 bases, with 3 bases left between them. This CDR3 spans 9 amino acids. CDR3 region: CSASGGYTF. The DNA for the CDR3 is TGCAGTGCTAGCGGTGGCTACACCTTC.

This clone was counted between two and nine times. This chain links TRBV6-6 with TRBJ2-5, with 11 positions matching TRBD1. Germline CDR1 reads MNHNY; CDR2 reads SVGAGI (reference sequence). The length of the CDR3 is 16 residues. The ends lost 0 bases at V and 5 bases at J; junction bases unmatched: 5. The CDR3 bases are TGTGCCAGCAGTTACTCGGGACAGGGGGAGAGGGAGACCCAGTACTTC. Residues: CASSYSGQGERETQYF.